One and the same sample provided the 24 T cell receptor beta chains below, sequenced in a study of CD8 T cells in Susac syndrome. An input of about 0.45 to 1 ug of RNA was subjected to reverse transcription using random hexamers. TCRdb analysed the immunoSEQ multiplex PCR reads with MiXCR anew, one entry per CDR3 protein. Of some 95,000 distinct CDR3 sequences listed, just under 95% were seen once; the top ten hold less than 0.35%. The specimen sequenced was CD8+ T cells from PBMCs. The source of these receptors is a human donor in good health.

This chain connects TRBV29-1 to TRBJ1-3; TRBD1 matches at 8 bases. The CDR3 has 14 amino acids. Germline loops: CDR1 SQVTM, CDR2 ANQGSEA. V was pared by 4 bases and J by 1 base, with 3 bases of the junction left unmatched. CDR3: CSVVTGASGNTIYF. The DNA for the CDR3 is TGCAGCGTTGTGACAGGGGCGTCTGGAAACACCATATATTTT.

V usage is TRBV29-1 and J usage is TRBJ1-2; TRBD1 matches at 9 bases. Trimming at V came to 6 bases and at J to 0 bases, leaving 2 bases not matched to a gene. The CDR3 covers 13 residues. Germline V gene lookup returns CDR1 SQVTM and CDR2 ANQGSEA. This chain's CDR3 is CSVGQGANYGYTF. CDR3 coding DNA: TGCAGCGTGGGACAGGGTGCTAACTATGGCTACACCTTC.

The V and J genes are TRBV7-6 and TRBJ1-6, with 10 bases matching TRBD1. Germline lookup yields CDR1 SGHVS and CDR2 FNYEAQ. The ends lost 5 bases at V and 5 bases at J; junction bases unmatched: 3. CDR3 size: 15 residues. Here the CDR3 reads CASSSGTGDNSPLHF. The CDR3 DNA is TGTGCCAGCAGCAGCGGGACAGGGGATAATTCACCCCTCCACTTT.

The chain joins TRBV7-2 to TRBJ1-1; 7 bases map to TRBD1. From germline, CDR1 is SGHTA and CDR2 FQGNSA. V shed 2 bases and J 4 bases; nucleotides not matched to a gene: 10. This CDR3 comprises 16 residues. The CDR3 DNA follows: TGTGCCAGCAGCTTACCCAGAGACAGGGCGGGCACTGAAGCTTTCTTT. This codes for CASSLPRDRAGTEAFF.

This clonotype was detected only once. The V and J genes are TRBV7-8 and TRBJ1-6; D call uncertain. Germline assignment: CDR1 SGHVS and CDR2 FQNEAQ. The CDR3 consists of 14 residues. Between the trimmed V and J ends, which lost 3 bases and 8 bases, there was a span of 11 bases. Here the CDR3 DNA reads TGTGCCAGCAGCTTGGGCACATGGGATTCACCCCTCCACTTT. It specifies CASSLGTWDSPLHF. The complete variable domain, with remaining parts taken from reference TRBV7-8 and TRBJ1-6, reads GAGVSQSPRYKVAKRGQDVALRCDPISGHVSLFWYQQALGQGPEFLTYFQNEAQLDKSGLPSDRFFAERPEGSVSTLKIQRTQQEDSAVYLCASSLGTWDSPLHFGNGTRLTVT.

V usage is TRBV7-8 and J usage is TRBJ2-5; possibly TRBD2 for D (5 bases). The length of the CDR3 is 13 residues. V lost 1 base and J lost 5, with 8 bases in between. Germline loops: CDR1 SGHVS, CDR2 FQNEAQ. The CDR3 is CASSLDGEETQYF. As DNA, the CDR3 is TGTGCCAGCAGCTTAGATGGGGAGGAGACCCAGTACTTC.

V is TRBV5-4 and J is TRBJ1-1, with D possibly TRBD1 on 6 matching bases. The germline V and J ends were trimmed by 4 bases and 8 bases, with 15 bases remaining between them. The CDR3 covers 13 residues. Germline V gene lookup returns CDR1 SGHNT and CDR2 YYREEE (reference sequence). Here the CDR3 DNA reads TGTGCCAGCAGCCCCCCTACAGGGAGAGAAGCTTTCTTT. This codes for CASSPPTGREAFF.

V usage is TRBV7-9 and J usage is TRBJ1-5; D unresolved. CDR3 size: 14 residues. V was trimmed by 3 bases and J by 0 bases, leaving 6 bases between them. Germline CDR1 and CDR2: SEHNR and FQNEAQ (reference sequence). CDR3 sequence reads: CASSLLYSNQPQHF. DNA for the CDR3: TGTGCCAGCAGCTTGCTATATAGCAATCAGCCCCAGCATTTT.

The rearrangement joins TRBV3-1 to TRBJ1-1; the D gene is possibly TRBD1 (5 bases). Germline CDR1 is LGHDT and CDR2 is YNNKEL (reference sequence). The CDR3 runs to 13 residues. The V end was cut by 3 bases, the J end by 4 bases, with 9 bases between. CDR3 amino acids: CASSQGQGTEAFF. The CDR3 region has the DNA TGTGCCAGCAGCCAGGGGCAGGGCACTGAAGCTTTCTTT.

This chain connects TRBV6-5 to TRBJ2-2; D not certain. This CDR3 contains 15 residues. V lost 8 bases, J lost 0 bases, and 13 bases lay in between. From germline, CDR1 is MNHEY and CDR2 SVGAGI. CDR3 nucleotides: TGTGCCAGCGGGGTTGGCTTCCCGAACACCGGGGAGCTGTTTTTT. It is translated as CASGVGFPNTGELFF.

Details on this clonotype: One junction end does not reproduce the germline sequence, and a read error may be involved. The chain couples TRBV5-1 to TRBJ1-1; D not certain. Germline V gives CDR1 SGHRS, CDR2 YFSETQ. CDR3 size: 11 residues. CDR3 in DNA: TGTGCCAGCAGTTACGGCACTGAAGCTTTCTTT. The encoded protein is CASSYGTEAFF.

This clonotype was counted a single time. This rearrangement joins TRBV2 to TRBJ1-5, with 7 bases fitting TRBD1. Per the germline V gene, CDR1 is SNHLY and CDR2 is FYNNEI. The trim removed 5 bases at V and 2 bases at J, leaving 6 bases unmatched. This CDR3 is built from 15 residues. The CDR3 bases are TGTGCCAGCAGTCCACAGGGGTCGGGCAATCAGCCCCAGCATTTT. It specifies CASSPQGSGNQPQHF.

The chain links TRBV5-1 to TRBJ1-2; 7 nucleotides agree with TRBD1. J was trimmed by 8 bases and V by 0 bases; bases with no gene match: 4. The CDR3 has 13 amino acids. Germline CDR1 reads SGHRS; CDR2 reads YFSETQ. CDR3 in amino acids: CASSLETGIGYTF. As DNA, the CDR3 is TGCGCCAGCAGCTTGGAGACAGGGATCGGCTACACCTTC.

The chain uses TRBV7-2 and TRBJ2-7; 11 nucleotides agree with TRBD2. V lost 1 base and J lost 2; bases outside the gene matches: 1. Germline CDR1 and CDR2: SGHTA and FQGNSA. The CDR3 is 15 amino acids. The DNA for the CDR3 is TGTGCCAGCAGCTTAGGACTAGCGGGGACCTACGAGCAGTACTTC. Translated, it gives CASSLGLAGTYEQYF.

The chain couples TRBV4-1 to TRBJ1-2, with 8 bases fitting TRBD1. Trimming cost V 0 bases and J 3 bases; bases outside gene matches: 0. The CDR3 totals 14 residues. Germline loops: CDR1 MGHRA, CDR2 YSYEKL. Here the CDR3 DNA reads TGCGCCAGCAGCCAAGAACAGGGGGACTATGGCTACACCTTC. This codes for CASSQEQGDYGYTF.

The chain has TRBV6-1 and TRBJ1-1; no clear D. The CDR3 has 13 amino acids. The V gene's germline CDR1 is MNHNS and CDR2 SASEGT. V was pared by 6 bases and J by 8 bases, with 16 bases between. The DNA of the CDR3 is TGTGCCAGCAGCCTAACTTTGGGTCGGGAAGCTTTCTTT. Translation: CASSLTLGREAFF.

The V and J genes are TRBV12-3 or TRBV12-4 and TRBJ2-5; D is possibly TRBD1 or TRBD2 (5 bases each). This CDR3 is built from 14 residues. V gave up 3 bases and J gave up 5 bases, with 13 bases separating them. The CDR3 is CASSFGLRGETQYF. In DNA form, the CDR3 reads TGTGCCAGCAGTTTCGGACTGAGGGGCGAGACCCAGTACTTC.

The chain links TRBV27 to TRBJ1-6, with TRBD1 as a possible D gene (5 bases). Germline assignment: CDR1 MNHEY and CDR2 SMNVEV (reference sequence). Trimming stripped 5 bases from V and 9 bases from J, with 26 bases between. The CDR3 spans 18 residues. The CDR3 DNA is TGTGCCAGCAGTGCCGGGACTGCCGGGAGGCTTCGGGGTTCACCCCTCCACTTT. It specifies CASSAGTAGRLRGSPLHF.

V is TRBV6-2 or TRBV6-3 and J is TRBJ2-5; 8 bases agree with TRBD2. The ends lost 2 bases at V and 5 bases at J; junction bases unmatched: 10. CDR1 and CDR2 from the germline V gene are MNHEY and SVGEGT. The CDR3 is 16 amino acids. CDR3 amino acids: CASSYRGGGPGETQYF. The CDR3 coding sequence is TGTGCCAGCAGTTACCGGGGCGGGGGGCCCGGGGAGACCCAGTACTTC.

This chain links TRBV21-1 with TRBJ2-1; the table calls TRBD2, which could not be checked here. TRBV21-1 counts as a pseudogene. This CDR3 is 16 amino acids long. The CDR3 sequence is CATLAGGPEIYNEQFF. CDR3 coding DNA: TGTGCCACCCTGGCGGGGGGGCCGGAAATCTACAATGAGCAGTTCTTC.

The gene calls are TRBV19 and TRBJ1-1; 9 bases agree with TRBD1. The ends lost 3 bases at V and 3 bases at J; junction bases unmatched: 2. Germline V lookup: CDR1 LNHDA, CDR2 SQIVND (reference sequence). There are 14 residues in the CDR3. CDR3 residues: CASSMDRGDTEAFF. The CDR3 bases are TGTGCCAGTAGTATGGACAGGGGCGACACTGAAGCTTTCTTT. Filled out from reference TRBV19 and TRBJ1-1, the complete variable domain reads DGGITQSPKYLFRKEGQNVTLSCEQNLNHDAMYWYRQDPGQGLRLIYYSQIVNDFQKGDIAEGYSVSREKKESFPLTVTSAQKNPTAFYLCASSMDRGDTEAFFGQGTRLTVV.

This clonotype appeared once. This sequence joins TRBV3-1 and TRBJ2-3; D uncertain. Germline CDR1 reads LGHDT; CDR2 reads YNNKEL (reference sequence). The CDR3 consists of 13 residues. The V end was cut by 4 bases, the J end by 2 bases, with 7 bases between. The CDR3 sequence: CASSPRNTDTQYF. CDR3 coding DNA: TGTGCCAGCAGCCCTCGGAACACAGATACGCAGTATTTT.

V and J are TRBV11-2 and TRBJ2-5; D possibly corresponds to TRBD2 (6 bases). The CDR3 extends over 15 amino acids. V was shortened by 9 bases and J by 5 bases, with 22 bases between the two germline ends. Looked up from germline, CDR1 is SGHAT and CDR2 is FQNNGV. CDR3 DNA: TGTGCCAGTGTTCGTTCGCGGGGTACGGGGGAGACCCAGTACTTC. Its protein product is CASVRSRGTGETQYF.

This rearrangement joins TRBV4-2 to TRBJ2-2; 8 nucleotides agree with TRBD2. The CDR3 totals 16 residues. J gave up 5 bases and V 2 bases, and 7 bases lay outside the gene matches. In germline, CDR1 is LGHNA, CDR2 YNFKEQ. The CDR3 DNA follows: TGTGCCAGCAGCCAATTTCCCAGCGGGGGTACCGGGGAGCTGTTTTTT. Its translation: CASSQFPSGGTGELFF.